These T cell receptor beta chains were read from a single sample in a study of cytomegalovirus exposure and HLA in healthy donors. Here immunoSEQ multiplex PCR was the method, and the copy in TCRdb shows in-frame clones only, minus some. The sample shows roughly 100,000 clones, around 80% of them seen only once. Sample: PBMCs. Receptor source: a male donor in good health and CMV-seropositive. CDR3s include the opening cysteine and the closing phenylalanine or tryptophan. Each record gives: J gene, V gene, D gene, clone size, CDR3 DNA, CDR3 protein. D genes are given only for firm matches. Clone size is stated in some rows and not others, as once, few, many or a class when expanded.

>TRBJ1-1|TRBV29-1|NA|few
TGCAGCTCCCAACGGGACACGAACACTGAAGCTTTCTTT
CSSQRDTNTEAFF
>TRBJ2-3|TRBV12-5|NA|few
TGTGCTAGTGCCTTCGCACGAAGGGGGTTGGATACGCAGTATTTT
CASAFARRGLDTQYF
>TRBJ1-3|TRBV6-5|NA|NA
TGTGCCAGCAGTTTCGGACAGATCTCTGGAAACACCATATATTTT
CASSFGQISGNTIYF
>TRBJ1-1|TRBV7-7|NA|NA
TGTGCTAGCAGCTTATATTTAGGGGCGTGGAGGGCTCCACCTCGGGACACTGAAGCTTTCTTT
CASSLYLGAWRAPPRDTEAFF
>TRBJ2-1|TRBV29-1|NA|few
TGCAGCGTTCAGGGGTCCTACAATGAGCAGTTCTTC
CSVQGSYNEQFF
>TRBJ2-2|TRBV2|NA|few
TGTGCCAGTAGATACAGGGATGCCGGGGAGCTGTTTTTT
CASRYRDAGELFF
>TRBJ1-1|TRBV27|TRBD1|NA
TGTGCCAGCAGTTTAGGGACAGTTCGTAACTCTGAAGCTTTCTTT
CASSLGTVRNSEAFF
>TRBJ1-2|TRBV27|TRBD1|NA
TGTGCCAGCAGTCCGACAGGGAGGAACGGCTACACCTTC
CASSPTGRNGYTF
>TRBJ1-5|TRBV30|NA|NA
TGTGCCTGGACTTATGGGGGGATCAATCAGCCCCAGCATTTT
CAWTYGGINQPQHF
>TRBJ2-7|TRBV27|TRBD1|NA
TGTGCCAGCTCGCCGGGACAGGGGATTCTCCTCTCCTACGAGCAGTACTTC
CASSPGQGILLSYEQYF
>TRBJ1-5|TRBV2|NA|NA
TGTGCCAGCAAGGAGGAGGAGGGATGGCAGCCCCAGCATTTT
CASKEEEGWQPQHF
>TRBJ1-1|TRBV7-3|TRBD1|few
TGTGCCAGCAGCTCCGACAGGGCTGACACTGAAGCTTTCTTT
CASSSDRADTEAFF
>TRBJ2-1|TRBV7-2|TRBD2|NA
TGTGCCAGCAGCTTAAGCGGGACCTACAATGAGCAGTTCTTC
CASSLSGTYNEQFF
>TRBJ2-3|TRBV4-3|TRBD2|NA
TGCGCCAGCAGCCCCGAATCGCGGGGGGATACGCAGTATTTT
CASSPESRGDTQYF
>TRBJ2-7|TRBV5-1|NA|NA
TGCGCCAGCAGCCCGGAGGGCGACAGACCCTACGAGCAGTACTTC
CASSPEGDRPYEQYF
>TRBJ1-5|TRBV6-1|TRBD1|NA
TGTGCCAGCAGCCCAGGGGGGCTAAATCAGCCCCAGCATTTT
CASSPGGLNQPQHF
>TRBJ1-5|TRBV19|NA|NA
TGTGCCAGTAGTACGCCAGGGGTTAGCAATCAGCCCCAGCATTTT
CASSTPGVSNQPQHF
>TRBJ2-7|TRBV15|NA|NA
TGTGCCACCTTGGTGGGGGCATACGAGCAGTACTTC
CATLVGAYEQYF
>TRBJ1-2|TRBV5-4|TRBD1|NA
TGTGCCAGCAGCTCTGAAACAGGGGACTATGGCTACACCTTC
CASSSETGDYGYTF
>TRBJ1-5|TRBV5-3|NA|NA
TGTGCCAGAAGCTACTGGCGGGGGCGCTTCCCTTATAGCAATCAGCCCCAGCATTTT
CARSYWRGRFPYSNQPQHF